A selection of T cell receptor beta chains follows, all from one sample in a study of blood T cell repertoires in COVID-19. Data came from immunoSEQ multiplex PCR; TCRdb stores just in-frame clones and leaves some out. This table holds 260,000 or so clones, nearly 85% found once. Specimen: peripheral blood. Every receptor here comes from a human donor in a cohort sampled during active COVID-19. The CDR3 runs from the conserved cysteine through the conserved F or W. Each record gives: J gene, D gene, clone size, V gene, CDR3 DNA, CDR3 protein. A D gene is named only where the DNA matches it firmly. A row's size may be missing; if present it is once, few, many or a size class.

J gene: TRBJ2-7; D gene: NA; clone size: NA; V gene: TRBV18; CDR3 DNA: TGTGCCAGCTCACAAACCCCGGGGAGCTCCTACGAGCAGTACTTC; CDR3 protein: CASSQTPGSSYEQYF
J gene: TRBJ2-7; D gene: NA; clone size: NA; V gene: TRBV6-5; CDR3 DNA: TGTGCCAGCAGTCTCCCGGGAGCATACGAGCAGTACTTC; CDR3 protein: CASSLPGAYEQYF
J gene: TRBJ2-2; D gene: TRBD2; clone size: NA; V gene: TRBV27; CDR3 DNA: TGTGCCAGCAGTCTTAGCGGGAAGAACACCGGGGAGCTGTTTTTT; CDR3 protein: CASSLSGKNTGELFF
J gene: TRBJ2-7; D gene: TRBD1; clone size: NA; V gene: TRBV5-6; CDR3 DNA: TGTGCCAGCAGACCCCGGGACAGGGGTCAATACGAGCAGTACTTC; CDR3 protein: CASRPRDRGQYEQYF
J gene: TRBJ2-7; D gene: TRBD1; clone size: NA; V gene: TRBV4-3; CDR3 DNA: TGCGCCAGCAGCCAAGATTTATTAGGGACAGGGGGCATTCGTAGCTCCTACGAGCAGTACTTC; CDR3 protein: CASSQDLLGTGGIRSSYEQYF
J gene: TRBJ2-5; D gene: NA; clone size: NA; V gene: TRBV3-1/TRBV3-2; CDR3 DNA: TGTGCCAGCAGCCAAGATTTTCACGGACAGGGAGGGCGAGAGACCCAGTACTTC; CDR3 protein: CASSQDFHGQGGRETQYF
J gene: TRBJ1-3; D gene: NA; clone size: NA; V gene: TRBV6-6; CDR3 DNA: TGTGCCGTAGTGTCAGGGAAGGCAAGCGGAAACACCATATATTTT; CDR3 protein: CAVVSGKASGNTIYF
J gene: TRBJ1-2; D gene: NA; clone size: NA; V gene: TRBV10-2; CDR3 DNA: TGCGCCAGCAGTGCTTCAAGTCAGGTCTATGGCTACACCTTC; CDR3 protein: CASSASSQVYGYTF
J gene: TRBJ1-5; D gene: TRBD1; clone size: NA; V gene: TRBV28; CDR3 DNA: TGTGCCAGCAGTTTAAGAACCAGGGGGGACAATCAGCCCCAGCATTTT; CDR3 protein: CASSLRTRGDNQPQHF
J gene: TRBJ1-2; D gene: NA; clone size: NA; V gene: TRBV9; CDR3 DNA: TGTGCCAGCAGCGTTGGGGCCGCAACCCTCTATGGCTACACCTTC; CDR3 protein: CASSVGAATLYGYTF
J gene: TRBJ2-7; D gene: NA; clone size: NA; V gene: TRBV5-1; CDR3 DNA: TGCGCCAGCAGCTACACAGGGCCCTACGAGCAGTACTTC; CDR3 protein: CASSYTGPYEQYF
J gene: TRBJ1-2; D gene: NA; clone size: NA; V gene: TRBV28; CDR3 DNA: TGTGCCAGCGACGCCCGGCAGGCCTTTGGCTATGGCTACACCTTC; CDR3 protein: CASDARQAFGYGYTF
J gene: TRBJ1-1; D gene: NA; clone size: once; V gene: TRBV7-2; CDR3 DNA: TGTGCCAGCAGCCCCGCGAACCCTGGAGCTTTCTTT; CDR3 protein: CASSPANPGAFF
J gene: TRBJ1-1; D gene: NA; clone size: NA; V gene: TRBV7-8; CDR3 DNA: TGTGCCAGCAGCTTAGGAGCGAACACTGAAGCTTTCTTT; CDR3 protein: CASSLGANTEAFF
J gene: TRBJ1-5; D gene: TRBD1; clone size: NA; V gene: TRBV19; CDR3 DNA: TGTGCCAGTAGTACACCGGGACAGGGGAATCAGCCCCAGCATTTT; CDR3 protein: CASSTPGQGNQPQHF
J gene: TRBJ2-3; D gene: TRBD2; clone size: NA; V gene: TRBV5-8; CDR3 DNA: TGTGCCAGCAGCTTAGGACTAGCGGGGAGGACAGATACGCAGTATTTT; CDR3 protein: CASSLGLAGRTDTQYF
J gene: TRBJ2-3; D gene: NA; clone size: NA; V gene: TRBV4-2; CDR3 DNA: TGTGCCAGCAGCCAAGAAAGGGGAAGGCGAGATACGCAGTATTTT; CDR3 protein: CASSQERGRRDTQYF
J gene: TRBJ2-7; D gene: NA; clone size: once; V gene: TRBV5-5; CDR3 DNA: TGTGCCAGCAGCTTGCAATCAAGGGGGTACGAGCAGTACTTC; CDR3 protein: CASSLQSRGYEQYF
J gene: TRBJ2-2; D gene: TRBD1; clone size: NA; V gene: TRBV29-1; CDR3 DNA: TGCAGCGCCGGGACAGTGTACACCGGGGAGCTGTTTTTT; CDR3 protein: CSAGTVYTGELFF
J gene: TRBJ1-5; D gene: TRBD1; clone size: NA; V gene: TRBV19; CDR3 DNA: TGTGCCAGCCGACAGACAGGGGTGAATCAGCCCCAGCATTTT; CDR3 protein: CASRQTGVNQPQHF
J gene: TRBJ2-2; D gene: NA; clone size: few; V gene: TRBV20-1; CDR3 DNA: TGCAGTGCTAGTTACAGGATTGGGACCGGGGAGCTGTTTTTT; CDR3 protein: CSASYRIGTGELFF
J gene: TRBJ2-5; D gene: TRBD1; clone size: NA; V gene: TRBV7-9; CDR3 DNA: TGTGCCAGCAGCCCACGGACAGGGCAAGAGACCCAGTACTTC; CDR3 protein: CASSPRTGQETQYF
J gene: TRBJ2-7; D gene: TRBD1; clone size: NA; V gene: TRBV6-5; CDR3 DNA: TGTGCCAGCAGTTATGAGGGACAGGGGGTAGGGGAGCAGTACTTC; CDR3 protein: CASSYEGQGVGEQYF
J gene: TRBJ2-2; D gene: TRBD1; clone size: NA; V gene: TRBV5-8; CDR3 DNA: TGTGCCAGCAGTCACGGGACAGGGCCGTTCGGGCTGTTTTTT; CDR3 protein: CASSHGTGPFGLFF
J gene: TRBJ1-3; D gene: TRBD1; clone size: NA; V gene: TRBV5-1; CDR3 DNA: TGCGCCAGCAGCTTCACAGGGGGACCTGGAAACACCATATATTTT; CDR3 protein: CASSFTGGPGNTIYF
J gene: TRBJ1-1; D gene: TRBD1; clone size: NA; V gene: TRBV5-6; CDR3 DNA: TGTGCCAGCAGCCCCCAAAGAAGACAGGGTCGAACCTTGAACACTGAAGCTTTCTTT; CDR3 protein: CASSPQRRQGRTLNTEAFF
J gene: TRBJ2-1; D gene: TRBD1; clone size: NA; V gene: TRBV24-1; CDR3 DNA: TGTGCCACCAGTGATAGCGGGCAGGGGGCGCGCAATGAGCAGTTCTTC; CDR3 protein: CATSDSGQGARNEQFF
J gene: TRBJ1-5; D gene: NA; clone size: NA; V gene: TRBV28; CDR3 DNA: TGTGCCAGCAGTTTATGGTATCGTCAGTCTAGCAATCAGCCCCAGCATTTT; CDR3 protein: CASSLWYRQSSNQPQHF
J gene: TRBJ2-7; D gene: TRBD1; clone size: NA; V gene: TRBV7-3; CDR3 DNA: TGTGCCAGCAGCCCCACCGGGACAGGGGTCTACGAGCAGTACTTC; CDR3 protein: CASSPTGTGVYEQYF
J gene: TRBJ1-1; D gene: NA; clone size: few; V gene: TRBV20-1; CDR3 DNA: TGCAGTGCTAGTATAGTCAACAGGGACCCCAAGTCAGCTTTCTTT; CDR3 protein: CSASIVNRDPKSAFF
J gene: TRBJ2-3; D gene: NA; clone size: NA; V gene: TRBV6-2/TRBV6-3; CDR3 DNA: TGTGCCAGCAGTTACATACTAGTCACAGATACGCAGTATTTT; CDR3 protein: CASSYILVTDTQYF
J gene: TRBJ2-1; D gene: NA; clone size: NA; V gene: TRBV21-1; CDR3 DNA: TGTGCCAGCAGCAAACTACTAGCCAACATCTCCTACAATGAGCAGTTCTTC; CDR3 protein: CASSKLLANISYNEQFF
J gene: TRBJ2-7; D gene: NA; clone size: once; V gene: TRBV6-5; CDR3 DNA: TGTGCCAGCAGCCGGACGACTAGTGGCGAGCAGTACTTC; CDR3 protein: CASSRTTSGEQYF
J gene: TRBJ2-3; D gene: NA; clone size: NA; V gene: TRBV19; CDR3 DNA: TGTGCCAGTATCGGGACACGAAATACGCAGTATTTT; CDR3 protein: CASIGTRNTQYF